The next 20 T cell receptor beta chains were all read from a single sample in a study of vaccination and CD4 T cells after COVID-19. Sequence data for DNA of cultured CD4+ T cells were generated by the Oncomine TCR Beta short-read assay. TCRdb reprocessed the PCR reads via MiXCR and lists one record per CDR3 protein. The repertoire includes 7,500 to 8,000 distinct CDR3 sequences, 60% of them detected once, and 25% to 35% sits in the top ten. Documented treatment: roughly ten-day PBMC culture with coronavirus spike peptide pools or control peptides (ViraFEST assay). No antigens are known for them. Sequenced sample: CD4+ T cells from blood, cultured in vitro. These TCRs come from a human donor who had recovered from COVID-19.

The chain recombines TRBV5-6 with TRBJ1-1, with D possibly TRBD1 on 6 matching bases. V dropped 4 bases and J dropped 5 bases, with 15 bases sitting between them. The germline V gene encodes CDR1 SGHDT and CDR2 YYEEEE. This CDR3 region has 14 residues. CDR3 coding DNA: TGTGCCAGCAGCGGCCGGGACAAGAGGACTGAAGCTTTCTTT. Amino acids: CASSGRDKRTEAFF. The full variable domain, rest sourced from reference TRBV5-6 and TRBJ1-1, is DAGVTQSPTHLIKTRGQQVTLRCSPKSGHDTVSWYQQALGQGPQFIFQYYEEEERQRGNFPDRFSGHQFPNYSSELNVNALLLGDSALYLCASSGRDKRTEAFFGQGTRLTVV.

Here the CDR3 reads CASSLADSLGGTDTQYF. In nucleotides, the CDR3 is TGTGCCAGCAGCCTAGCGGACAGCTTGGGAGGCACAGATACGCAGTATTTT. This sequence joins TRBV11-3 and TRBJ2-3; tentatively, D is TRBD2 (7 bases). V was shortened by 5 bases and J by 1 base, with 19 bases between the two germline ends. Germline-derived CDR1 and CDR2 are SGHNT and YENEEA. The length of the CDR3 is 17 residues.

A single count supports this clonotype. The chain employs TRBV11-3 and TRBJ2-7; 10 positions agree with TRBD1. V was pared by 0 bases and J by 2 bases, with 4 bases of the junction left unmatched. The CDR3 covers 16 residues. Germline-derived CDR1 and CDR2 are SGHNT and YENEEA. CDR3 DNA sequence: TGTGCCAGCAGCTTAGAGCGGACAGGGGGGGCCTACGAGCAGTACTTC. Its translation: CASSLERTGGAYEQYF.

V gene TRBV2 combines with J gene TRBJ2-1; 10 bases match TRBD2. CDR3 length: 13 residues. Germline V gene lookup returns CDR1 SNHLY and CDR2 FYNNEI. J gave up 4 bases and V 7 bases, and 1 base lay outside the gene matches. The CDR3 DNA reads TGTGCCAGCATAGCGGGGGGATACAATGAGCAGTTCTTC. This codes for CASIAGGYNEQFF.

The table lists this clonotype with a few counts. The chain couples TRBV15 to TRBJ1-1; D not resolved. Germline V gene data show CDR1 as LNHNV and CDR2 as YYDKDF (reference sequence). The CDR3 totals 16 residues. V lost 3 bases, J lost 0 bases, and 14 bases lay in between. This CDR3 is CATSSPREGMNTEAFF. The CDR3 DNA reads TGTGCCACCAGCAGCCCAAGAGAGGGCATGAACACTGAAGCTTTCTTT.

This clonotype was detected only a few times. The chain links TRBV6-5 to TRBJ1-1; D remains ambiguous. This CDR3 has 15 residues. In germline, CDR1 is MNHEY, CDR2 SVGAGI. Trimming shortened V by 2 bases and J by 4 bases, and 14 bases separated the two germline ends. The CDR3 bases are TGTGCCAGCAGTTACACACCTGCATTGGGCACTGAAGCTTTCTTT. Translating gives CASSYTPALGTEAFF.

The V gene is TRBV6-1, the J gene TRBJ1-5, with 8 nucleotides matching TRBD1. Losses at the gene ends were 5 bases for V and 5 bases for J; bases not matched to a gene: 11. The CDR3 is 16 amino acids. CDR1 MNHNS and CDR2 SASEGT come from the germline V gene. CDR3 coding DNA: TGTGCCAGCAGTAAAGACGGACAGGGCCTTTATCAGCCCCAGCATTTT. This translates into CASSKDGQGLYQPQHF.

V usage is TRBV19 and J usage is TRBJ1-5; TRBD1 matches at 7 bases. The length of the CDR3 is 13 residues. Trimming cost V 8 bases and J 6 bases; bases outside gene matches: 7. Germline V lookup: CDR1 LNHDA, CDR2 SQIVND (reference sequence). CDR3 DNA: TGTGCCAGTCCCAGACAGGGATTTCAGCCCCAGCATTTT. Its translation is CASPRQGFQPQHF. Based on the CDR3 plus reference TRBV19 and TRBJ1-5, the full variable domain is DGGITQSPKYLFRKEGQNVTLSCEQNLNHDAMYWYRQDPGQGLRLIYYSQIVNDFQKGDIAEGYSVSREKKESFPLTVTSAQKNPTAFYLCASPRQGFQPQHFGDGTRLSIL.

CDR3 in amino acids: CATSDSRGPGNTIYF. The DNA for the CDR3 is TGTGCCACCAGTGATTCCAGGGGGCCTGGAAACACCATATATTTT. The chain uses TRBV24-1 and TRBJ1-3; 8 bases agree with TRBD1. Germline values: CDR1 KGHDR, CDR2 SFDVKD. This CDR3 has 15 amino acids. The V gene end was trimmed by 2 bases and the J gene end by 2 bases; junction bases not matched to a gene: 1.

This clonotype is medium-sized. This rearrangement joins TRBV6-1 to TRBJ2-5, with D tentatively TRBD1 (6 bases). V was trimmed by 6 bases and J by 1 base, leaving 15 bases between them. Looked up from germline, CDR1 is MNHNS and CDR2 is SASEGT. The length of the CDR3 is 15 residues. This chain's CDR3 is CASSLLQGGQETQYF. The CDR3 nucleotides are TGTGCCAGCAGCCTCCTGCAAGGGGGCCAAGAGACCCAGTACTTC.

V usage is TRBV24-1 and J usage is TRBJ2-5; a weak D match, TRBD2 (5 bases). This CDR3 is 15 amino acids long. V was trimmed by 2 bases and J by 2 bases, leaving 11 bases between them. CDR1 and CDR2 from the germline V gene are KGHDR and SFDVKD. The DNA of the CDR3 is TGTGCCACCAGTGATTGGAGGCGAGAACAAGAGACCCAGTACTTC. Translating gives CATSDWRREQETQYF.

This chain uses TRBV20-1 with TRBJ2-1; D is unclear. V was clipped by 3 bases and J by 5 bases, with 8 bases between them. Per the germline V gene, CDR1 is DFQATT and CDR2 is SNEGSKA (reference sequence). The CDR3 has 12 residues. Here the CDR3 reads CSASRPDNEQFF. The CDR3 DNA sequence: TGCAGTGCTAGTCGGCCCGACAATGAGCAGTTCTTC.

The chain uses TRBV7-3 and TRBJ2-3; 10 positions match TRBD2. J lost 6 bases, V lost 5 bases, and 8 bases had no gene match. CDR3 length equals 15 residues. Per the germline V gene, CDR1 is SGHTA and CDR2 is FQGTGA. The CDR3 DNA reads as TGTGCCAGCAGCAGAATAGGGACTAGCGCCGATACGCAGTATTTT. The encoded protein is CASSRIGTSADTQYF.

The J gene is TRBJ2-3, the V gene TRBV20-1; no clear D. This CDR3 comprises 14 residues. Germline values: CDR1 DFQATT, CDR2 SNEGSKA (reference sequence). Trimming cost V 0 bases and J 4 bases, with 11 bases left between them. The CDR3 DNA is TGCAGTGCTAGAGACGTTAGGGTAGCAGATACGCAGTATTTT. This gives the protein CSARDVRVADTQYF.

The rearrangement joins TRBV28 to TRBJ2-1; no definite D call. This CDR3 contains 12 residues. Trimming stripped 3 bases from V and 6 bases from J, with 6 bases between. CDR1 MDHEN and CDR2 SYDVKM come from the germline V gene. The CDR3 protein is CASSFHSNEQFF. The CDR3 bases are TGTGCCAGCAGTTTTCATTCCAATGAGCAGTTCTTC.

The gene calls are TRBV4-2 and TRBJ1-2; no firm D call. The CDR3 contains 13 residues. V lost 1 base and J lost 5, with 8 bases in between. Germline V gene lookup returns CDR1 LGHNA and CDR2 YNFKEQ. The CDR3 loop is CASSQVGAYGYTF. CDR3 in DNA: TGTGCCAGCAGCCAAGTCGGAGCTTATGGCTACACCTTC.

The rearrangement uses TRBV20-1 and TRBJ2-5; TRBD2 might be the D (6 bases). The CDR3 covers 12 residues. V shed 6 bases and J shed 5 bases, with 13 bases lying between them. Germline-derived CDR1 and CDR2 are DFQATT and SNEGSKA (reference sequence). The DNA of the CDR3 is TGCAGTGCCACGGATGCGGGGGAGACCCAGTACTTC. Translating gives CSATDAGETQYF.

The chain recombines TRBV12-3 or TRBV12-4 with TRBJ2-5, with TRBD2 identical over 13 bases. The trim removed 3 bases at V and 7 bases at J, leaving 5 bases unmatched. The CDR3 is 15 amino acids. The CDR3 DNA sequence: TGTGCCAGCAGTTTGGGACTAGCGGGATTGGCGACCCAGTACTTC. Translation: CASSLGLAGLATQYF.

This chain connects TRBV2 to TRBJ1-5; D is possibly TRBD1 (5 bases). The V gene lost 1 base and the J gene lost 7 bases, with 11 bases spanning the gap. Germline CDR1 is SNHLY and CDR2 is FYNNEI. This CDR3 has 14 amino acids. The CDR3 bases are TGTGCCAGCAGTGAAGGGCAGGGATGGCAGCCCCAGCATTTT. It specifies CASSEGQGWQPQHF.

The chain carries TRBV20-1 and TRBJ2-1; 9 bases line up with TRBD2. The CDR3 sequence is 16 residues long. After removal of 1 base from V and 0 bases from J, the junction contained 4 bases not matched to a gene. The germline CDR1 and CDR2 sequences are DFQATT and SNEGSKA (reference sequence). The CDR3 here is CSARGASGNSYNEQFF. Written as DNA, the CDR3 is TGCAGTGCTAGAGGGGCTAGCGGGAACTCCTACAATGAGCAGTTCTTC.